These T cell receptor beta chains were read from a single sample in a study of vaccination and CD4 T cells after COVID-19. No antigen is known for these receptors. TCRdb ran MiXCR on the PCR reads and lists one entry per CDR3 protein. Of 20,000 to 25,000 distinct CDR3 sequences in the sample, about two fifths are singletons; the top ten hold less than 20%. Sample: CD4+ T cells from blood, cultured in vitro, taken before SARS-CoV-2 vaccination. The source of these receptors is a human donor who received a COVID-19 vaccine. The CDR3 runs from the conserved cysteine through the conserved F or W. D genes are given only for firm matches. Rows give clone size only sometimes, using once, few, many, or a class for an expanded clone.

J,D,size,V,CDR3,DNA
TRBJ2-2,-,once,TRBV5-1,CASSPDIGANTGELFF,TGCGCCAGCAGCCCGGACATAGGGGCTAACACCGGGGAGCTGTTTTTT
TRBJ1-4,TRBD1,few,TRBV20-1,CSAMGQGMEKLFF,TGCAGTGCTATGGGACAGGGAATGGAAAAACTGTTTTTT
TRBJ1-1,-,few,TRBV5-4,CASSLVGLNTEAFF,TGTGCCAGCAGCTTAGTCGGGCTGAACACTGAAGCTTTCTTT
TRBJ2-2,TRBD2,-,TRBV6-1,CASIRTSGGLNTGELFF,TGTGCCAGCATCAGGACTAGCGGGGGCCTTAACACCGGGGAGCTGTTTTTT
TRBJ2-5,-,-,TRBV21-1,CASSLKGHLEETQYF,TGTGCCAGCAGCTTAAAAGGCCACTTAGAAGAGACCCAGTACTTC
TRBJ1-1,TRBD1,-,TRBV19,CASHKRTGAGPTEAFF,TGTGCCAGTCACAAAAGGACAGGGGCCGGACCCACTGAAGCTTTCTTT
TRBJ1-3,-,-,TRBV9,CASSVAPRSSGNTIYF,TGTGCCAGCAGCGTAGCCCCGAGGAGCTCTGGAAACACCATATATTTT
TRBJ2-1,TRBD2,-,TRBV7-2,CASNLERGSYNEQFF,TGTGCCAGCAACTTAGAGCGGGGTTCCTACAATGAGCAGTTCTTC
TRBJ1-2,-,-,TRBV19,CASTSLGGFGYTF,TGTGCCAGTACCTCCCTCGGGGGATTTGGCTACACCTTC
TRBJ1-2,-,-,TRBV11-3,CASSFGLHGYTF,TGTGCCAGCAGCTTTGGTCTCCATGGCTACACCTTC
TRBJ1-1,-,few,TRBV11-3,CASSLTGNTEAFF,TGTGCCAGCAGCTTAACGGGGAACACTGAAGCTTTCTTT
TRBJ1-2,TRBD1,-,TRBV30,CAWSLSGQGVPYGYTF,TGTGCCTGGTCCCTCTCGGGACAGGGGGTACCCTATGGCTACACCTTC
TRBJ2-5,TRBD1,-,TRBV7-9,CASSPRTGPETQYF,TGTGCCAGCAGCCCTAGGACAGGGCCGGAGACCCAGTACTTC
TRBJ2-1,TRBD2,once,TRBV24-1,CATSDSLAGDHEQFF,TGTGCCACCAGTGATTCGTTAGCGGGGGATCATGAGCAGTTCTTC
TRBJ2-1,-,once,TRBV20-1,CSASAQERSYNEQFF,TGCAGTGCTAGTGCTCAGGAGAGATCCTACAATGAGCAGTTCTTC
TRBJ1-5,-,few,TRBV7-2,CASSLVVHSNQPQHF,TGTGCCAGCAGCTTGGTCGTCCATAGCAATCAGCCCCAGCATTTT
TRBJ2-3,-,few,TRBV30,CAWSGGDHRTTQYF,TGTGCCTGGAGTGGAGGGGACCACCGGACGACGCAGTATTTT
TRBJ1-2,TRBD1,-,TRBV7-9,CASSLSTGTGYGYTF,TGTGCCAGCAGCCTAAGCACCGGGACAGGATATGGCTACACCTTC
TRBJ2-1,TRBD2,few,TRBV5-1,CASSLVLAGSYNEQFF,TGCGCCAGCAGCTTAGTCCTAGCGGGCTCCTACAATGAGCAGTTCTTC
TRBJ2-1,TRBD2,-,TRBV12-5,CASGLSLTSGGVNEQFF,TGTGCTAGTGGTTTGTCCCTTACTAGCGGGGGGGTTAATGAGCAGTTCTTC
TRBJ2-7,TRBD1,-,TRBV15,CATSRDLLRTGGPEQYF,TGTGCCACCAGCAGAGATCTTCTTCGTACAGGGGGCCCCGAGCAGTACTTC
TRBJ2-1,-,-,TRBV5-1,CASTFSSSYNEQFF,TGCGCCAGCACGTTCAGTAGCTCCTACAATGAGCAGTTCTTC
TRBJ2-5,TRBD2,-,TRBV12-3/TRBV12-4,CASARRASGGAETQYF,TGTGCCAGCGCCAGGAGGGCCAGCGGGGGGGCAGAGACCCAGTACTTC
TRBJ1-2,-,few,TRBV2,CASSEGPGYTF,TGTGCCAGCAGTGAAGGGCCAGGCTACACCTTC
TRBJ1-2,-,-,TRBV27,CASSLRRGNYGYTF,TGTGCCAGCAGTTTACGGAGGGGTAACTATGGCTACACCTTC
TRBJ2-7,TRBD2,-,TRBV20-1,CSAQGLAGGSYEQYF,TGCAGTGCTCAGGGACTAGCGGGGGGATCCTACGAGCAGTACTTC
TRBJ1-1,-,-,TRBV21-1,CASSWGQYGTEAFF,TGTGCCAGCAGCTGGGGACAGTACGGGACTGAAGCTTTCTTT
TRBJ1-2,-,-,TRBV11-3,CASSLGGEEDGYTF,TGTGCCAGCAGCTTAGGGGGGGAGGAGGATGGCTACACCTTC
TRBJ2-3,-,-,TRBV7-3,CASSLGVLAVQYF,TGTGCCAGCAGCTTAGGAGTATTGGCGGTACAGTATTTT
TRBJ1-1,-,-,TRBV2,CASSDFLGITEAFF,TGTGCCAGCAGTGATTTTTTGGGGATCACTGAAGCTTTCTTT
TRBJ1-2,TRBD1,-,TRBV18,CASSPGQGPDYGYTF,TGTGCCAGCTCACCGGGACAGGGGCCAGACTATGGCTACACCTTC
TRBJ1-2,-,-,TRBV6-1,CASSEGQYGYTF,TGTGCCAGCAGTGAAGGACAGTATGGCTACACCTTC
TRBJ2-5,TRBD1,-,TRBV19,CASRKTGAGQETQYF,TGTGCCAGTAGAAAAACAGGGGCCGGGCAAGAGACCCAGTACTTC
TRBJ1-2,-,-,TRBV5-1,CASSLEVTDDGYTF,TGCGCCAGCAGCTTGGAGGTGACAGATGATGGCTACACCTTC
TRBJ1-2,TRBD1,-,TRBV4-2,CASSAQTGPNYGYTF,TGTGCCAGCAGCGCCCAGACAGGGCCTAACTATGGCTACACCTTC
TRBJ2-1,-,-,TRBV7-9,CASSLRAVLGEQFF,TGTGCCAGCAGCTTAAGGGCGGTTTTGGGTGAGCAGTTCTTC
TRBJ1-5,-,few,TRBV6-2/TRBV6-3,CASSLDSTYQPQHF,TGTGCCAGCAGCTTAGACAGCACATATCAGCCCCAGCATTTT
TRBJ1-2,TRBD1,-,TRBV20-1,CSARPQGGGYSGYTF,TGCAGTGCTAGGCCGCAAGGAGGGGGCTATAGTGGCTACACCTTC
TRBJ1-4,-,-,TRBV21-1,CASSKSGTATNEKLFF,TGTGCCAGCAGCAAATCGGGGACAGCAACTAATGAAAAACTGTTTTTT
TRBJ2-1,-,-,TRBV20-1,CSARYQGGYNEQFF,TGCAGTGCCCGATATCAGGGGGGATACAATGAGCAGTTCTTC
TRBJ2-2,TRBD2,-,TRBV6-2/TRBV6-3,CASSYERGQKRNTGELFF,TGTGCCAGCAGTTATGAGCGGGGGCAAAAGCGGAACACCGGGGAGCTGTTTTTT
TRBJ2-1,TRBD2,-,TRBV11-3,CASSLGGFYNEQFF,TGTGCCAGCAGCCTCGGGGGGTTCTACAATGAGCAGTTCTTC
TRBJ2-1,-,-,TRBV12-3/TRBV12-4,CASSFQGIAYNEQFF,TGTGCCAGCAGTTTTCAGGGGATAGCCTACAATGAGCAGTTCTTC
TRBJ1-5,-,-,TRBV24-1,CATDGGVNQPQHF,TGTGCCACCGATGGCGGGGTTAATCAGCCCCAGCATTTT
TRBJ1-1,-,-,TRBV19,CASSLILGAEAFF,TGTGCCAGTAGTTTAATCTTGGGGGCTGAAGCTTTCTTT
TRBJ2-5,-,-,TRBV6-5,CASSYSGPGYQETQYF,TGTGCCAGCAGTTACTCTGGTCCGGGGTACCAAGAGACCCAGTACTTC
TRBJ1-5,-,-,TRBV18,CASSLSGDGNQLQHF,TGTGCCAGCTCACTTTCGGGCGACGGCAATCAGCTCCAGCATTTT
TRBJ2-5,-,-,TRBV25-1,CASSDGGEETQYF,TGTGCCAGCAGTGATGGTGGGGAAGAGACCCAGTACTTC
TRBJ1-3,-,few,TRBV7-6,CASSLATPGPGNTIYF,TGTGCCAGCAGCTTAGCGACCCCAGGGCCTGGAAACACCATATATTTT
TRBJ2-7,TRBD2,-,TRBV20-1,CSARDGGGAHEQYF,TGCAGTGCTAGAGATGGCGGGGGGGCCCACGAGCAGTACTTC
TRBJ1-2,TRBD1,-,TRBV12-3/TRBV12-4,CASVRTGAHQRYGYTF,TGTGCCAGCGTACGGACAGGGGCCCACCAACGCTATGGCTACACCTTC
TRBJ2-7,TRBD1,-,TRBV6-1,CAGSEDPRDRGSYEQYF,TGTGCCGGCAGTGAAGACCCCCGGGACAGGGGTTCCTACGAGCAGTACTTC
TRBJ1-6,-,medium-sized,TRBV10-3,CAISENPARANSPLHF,TGTGCCATCAGTGAGAACCCCGCGCGGGCGAATTCACCCCTCCACTTT
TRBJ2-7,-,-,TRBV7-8,CASSSVSTTGEQYF,TGTGCCAGCAGCTCCGTAAGTACGACGGGAGAGCAGTACTTC
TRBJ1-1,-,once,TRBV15,CATSREYGRTEAFF,TGTGCCACCAGCAGAGAATATGGTCGGACTGAAGCTTTCTTT
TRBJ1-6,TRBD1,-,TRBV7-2,CASSPGTGYNSPLHF,TGTGCCAGCAGCCCGGGGACAGGGTACAATTCACCCCTCCACTTT
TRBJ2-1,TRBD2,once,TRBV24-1,CATSEQADKGGGADEQFF,TGTGCCACCAGTGAACAGGCAGATAAGGGCGGGGGGGCGGATGAGCAGTTCTTC
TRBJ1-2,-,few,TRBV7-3,CASSLQGYGYTF,TGTGCCAGCAGCTTGCAGGGTTATGGCTACACCTTC
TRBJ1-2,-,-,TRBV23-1,CASSQFGTKYGYTF,TGCGCCAGCAGTCAATTTGGGACAAAATATGGCTACACCTTC
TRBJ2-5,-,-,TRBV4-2,CASSQGLGAQETQYF,TGTGCCAGCAGCCAAGGGTTAGGGGCCCAAGAGACCCAGTACTTC